This T cell receptor beta chain was observed in a study of OX40 agonist ivuxolimab in advanced cancers. Germline-derived CDR1 and CDR2 are KGHSH and LQKENI. This CDR3 has 18 amino acids. V shed 0 bases and J 2 bases; nucleotides not matched to a gene: 9. Produced via immunoSEQ multiplex PCR; TCRdb's table is partial and in-frame only. The sample yields 70,000 to 85,000 clones, about 88% seen once. This clone was seen only once. The sample consisted of CD4+ or CD8+ T cells sorted from blood, taken in a trial of the OX40 agonist ivuxolimab. This rearrangement joins TRBV18 to TRBJ2-7; 11 nucleotides agree with TRBD1. This clonotype was obtained from an adult with an advanced solid tumor such as melanoma, head and neck, liver or kidney cancer. The CDR3: CASSPPGTGGSWAYEQYF. The CDR3, as DNA: TGTGCCAGCTCACCACCCGGGACAGGGGGTAGCTGGGCCTACGAGCAGTACTTC.